The 2 T cell receptor beta chains reported below all come from one sample, sequenced in a study of memory CD4+ T cells and cytomegalovirus serostatus. The sort gate was single viable CD3+CD4+CD8-CD45RO+ cells for memory CD4+ T cells. Clones were read by immunoSEQ multiplex PCR, and TCRdb kept only the in-frame ones, dropping some. Of 75,000 to 95,000 clones listed, 80% are singletons. Sequencing was done on a sample of memory CD4+ T cells from blood. These receptors were taken from an adult in good health and CMV-seronegative.

This sequence joins TRBV5-4 and TRBJ2-5; 9 bases agree with TRBD1. After removal of 4 bases from V and 5 bases from J, the junction contained 6 bases not matched to a gene. CDR3 size: 14 residues. Per germline, CDR1 SGHNT and CDR2 YYREEE (reference sequence). The CDR3, as DNA: TGTGCCAGCAGCCCCGACAGGGGGTGGGAGACCCAGTACTTC. It is translated as CASSPDRGWETQYF.

The chain couples TRBV7-2 to TRBJ2-1; a possible D gene is TRBD2 (7 bases). Germline V CDR1 and CDR2: SGHTA, FQGNSA. This CDR3 comprises 12 residues. V was trimmed by 5 bases and J by 14 bases, leaving 16 bases between them. The CDR3, as DNA: TGTGCCAGCAGCGGTGCCCGGGGGGCTAAGTTCTTC. Protein: CASSGARGAKFF.